Below are 16 T cell receptor beta chains sequenced from a single sample in a study of cytomegalovirus exposure and HLA in healthy donors. Assay used: immunoSEQ multiplex PCR; TCRdb lists only in-frame clones, some missing. The sample lists 150,000 to 200,000 clones; roughly nine tenths were seen once. The sample taken for sequencing was PBMCs. All receptors come from a woman under 40 in good health and CMV-seronegative.

The chain uses TRBV7-6 and TRBJ2-1; 11 bases align to TRBD2. Looked up from germline, CDR1 is SGHVS and CDR2 is FNYEAQ. This CDR3 region has 17 residues. The V gene end was trimmed by 3 bases and the J gene end by 0 bases; junction bases not matched to a gene: 4. CDR3 sequence: CASSFTSGGSSYNEQFF. CDR3 DNA: TGTGCCAGCAGCTTTACTAGCGGGGGTAGCTCCTACAATGAGCAGTTCTTC.

This chain joins TRBV7-9 and TRBJ1-1, with D perhaps matching TRBD1 (5 bases). Germline CDR1 is SEHNR and CDR2 is FQNEAQ (reference sequence). The CDR3 is 11 residues long. V gave up 5 bases and J gave up 6 bases, with 7 bases separating them. The CDR3 loop is CASSDSSEAFF. In nucleotides, the CDR3 is TGTGCCAGCAGCGACAGCTCTGAAGCTTTCTTT. Drawing the rest from reference TRBV7-9 and TRBJ1-1, the complete variable domain is DTGVSQNPRHKITKRGQNVTFRCDPISEHNRLYWYRQTLGQGPEFLTYFQNEAQLEKSRLLSDRFSAERPKGSFSTLEIQRTEQGDSAMYLCASSDSSEAFFGQGTRLTVV.

The V and J genes are TRBV7-3 and TRBJ2-2, with D perhaps matching TRBD2 (6 bases). The CDR3 is 15 residues long. Germline V lookup: CDR1 SGHTA, CDR2 FQGTGA. Trimming removed 5 bases at V and 7 bases at J, with 17 bases between. Here the CDR3 DNA reads TGTGCCAGCAGCGCGACCGGGACTTTCGGCGGGGAGCTGTTTTTT. Translation: CASSATGTFGGELFF. The full variable domain, completed using reference TRBV7-3 and TRBJ2-2, is GAGVSQTPSNKVTEKGKYVELRCDPISGHTALYWYRQSLGQGPEFLIYFQGTGAADDSGLPNDRFFAVRPEGSVSTLKIQRTERGDSAVYLCASSATGTFGGELFFGEGSRLTVL.

Concerning this clone: Other nucleotide sequences in the sample specify the same CDR3. The chain links TRBV27 to TRBJ2-3; 12 nucleotides match TRBD2. The CDR3 length is 16 residues. Per germline, CDR1 MNHEY and CDR2 SMNVEV (reference sequence). The ends lost 3 bases at V and 4 bases at J; junction bases unmatched: 5. The CDR3 loop is CASSLILAGGPDTQYF. The CDR3 bases are TGTGCCAGCAGTTTGATTCTAGCGGGGGGGCCAGATACGCAGTATTTT.

The gene calls are TRBV5-5 and TRBJ2-7; 9 nucleotides match TRBD1. This CDR3 region has 15 residues. With 4 bases clipped from V and 3 bases from J, the junction kept 8 bases outside the gene matches. CDR1 and CDR2 from the germline V gene are SGHKS and YYEKEE (reference sequence). The DNA of the CDR3 is TGTGCCAGCAGCACCTACCGGGACAGGGACTACGAGCAGTACTTC. Residues: CASSTYRDRDYEQYF.

The chain carries TRBV6-5 and TRBJ2-7; 8 bases are a match to TRBD1. This CDR3 is built from 14 residues. Trimming at V came to 2 bases and at J to 1 base, leaving 1 base not matched to a gene. From germline, CDR1 is MNHEY and CDR2 SVGAGI. The CDR3 DNA reads as TGTGCCAGCAGTTACGACAGGGGATCCTACGAGCAGTACTTC. It yields the protein CASSYDRGSYEQYF.

The DNA for the CDR3 is TGCGCCAGCAGCAGACGGACAGGGACCGGGGAGCTGTTTTTT. This translates into CASSRRTGTGELFF. The chain combines TRBV5-1 with TRBJ2-2; 8 bases map to TRBD1. The V segment lost 4 bases and the J segment 5 bases; nucleotides outside the gene matches: 4. The CDR3 length is 14 residues. CDR1 is SGHRS, CDR2 YFSETQ, per germline.

This clone showed up just a few times. V and J are TRBV10-2 and TRBJ1-1; a possible D gene is TRBD1 (6 bases). Per germline, CDR1 WSHSY and CDR2 SAAADI. V lost 3 bases and J lost 5, with 7 bases in between. The CDR3 is 12 amino acids. The CDR3 sequence: CASSEGGTEAFF. The CDR3 DNA sequence: TGCGCCAGCAGTGAAGGGGGAACTGAAGCTTTCTTT.

The rearrangement uses TRBV27 and TRBJ2-1; 8 bases fit TRBD2. Unmatched junction bases numbered 11, after V lost 9 bases and J lost 7 bases. The CDR3 sequence is 14 residues long. Germline loops: CDR1 MNHEY, CDR2 SMNVEV (reference sequence). The CDR3 loop is CASATSEINNEQFF. CDR3 DNA sequence: TGTGCCAGTGCGACTAGCGAGATAAATAATGAGCAGTTCTTC.

This chain links TRBV18 with TRBJ2-7; no clear D. CDR3 length: 15 residues. V was cut by 3 bases and J by 2 bases, with 14 bases left in between. The germline CDR1 and CDR2 sequences are KGHSH and LQKENI. CDR3 protein: CASSPSRRAPYEQYF. Written as DNA, the CDR3 is TGTGCCAGCTCACCGTCCAGAAGGGCCCCCTACGAGCAGTACTTC.

This chain uses TRBV4-2 with TRBJ2-1, with a tentative D call TRBD2 (6 bases). Germline CDR1 and CDR2: LGHNA and YNFKEQ. There are 16 residues in the CDR3. The V and J ends lost 3 bases and 2 bases respectively, with 14 bases between them. CDR3: CASSQAEGGPYNEQFF. In DNA, the CDR3 is TGTGCCAGCAGCCAGGCGGAGGGAGGTCCCTACAATGAGCAGTTCTTC.

V and J are TRBV7-8 and TRBJ2-7; 7 nucleotides align to TRBD1. Germline CDR1 SGHVS, CDR2 FQNEAQ. This CDR3 contains 14 residues. After removal of 6 bases from V and 4 bases from J, the junction contained 9 bases not matched to a gene. This chain's CDR3 is CASRMTGTAYEQYF. CDR3 nucleotide sequence: TGTGCCAGCAGGATGACCGGGACAGCTTACGAGCAGTACTTC.

The CDR3 loop is CASSQSSRPITKQETQYF. The DNA of the CDR3 is TGTGCCAGCAGCCAATCGAGCAGACCGATTACTAAACAAGAGACCCAGTACTTC. V and J are TRBV16 and TRBJ2-5; D is unclear. V dropped 0 bases and J dropped 2 bases, with 19 bases sitting between them. The CDR3 totals 18 residues. Germline-derived CDR1 and CDR2 are KGHSY and FQNENV.

This CDR3 is CASSPVFGTGVNTEAFF. CDR3 in DNA: TGTGCCAGCAGCCCGGTTTTCGGGACAGGGGTGAACACTGAAGCTTTCTTT. This chain links TRBV5-6 with TRBJ1-1; 10 nucleotides align to TRBD1. Trimming took 4 bases from V and 0 from J; bases not matched to a gene: 9. The CDR3 is 17 amino acids. Germline V gives CDR1 SGHDT, CDR2 YYEEEE.

As regards this clone: Other nucleotide sequences from this sample produce the same CDR3. The gene calls are TRBV5-1 and TRBJ1-1; 8 bases are shared with TRBD1. V lost 3 bases, J lost 5 bases, and 6 bases stayed unmatched. This CDR3 spans 14 amino acids. Germline lookup yields CDR1 SGHRS and CDR2 YFSETQ. For the CDR3, the DNA is TGCGCCAGCAGCTCACAGGGGGGGAGGACTGAAGCTTTCTTT. It specifies CASSSQGGRTEAFF.

The gene calls are TRBV28 and TRBJ1-5; D possibly corresponds to TRBD1 (5 bases). There are 12 residues in the CDR3. Trimming stripped 10 bases from V and 4 bases from J, with 11 bases between. CDR1 MDHEN and CDR2 SYDVKM come from the germline V gene. In nucleotides, the CDR3 is TGTGCCACCGGGACTGGAAATCAGCCCCAGCATTTT. Its protein is CATGTGNQPQHF.